A selection of T cell receptor beta chains follows, all from one sample in a study of T cells in localized non-small cell lung cancer. Sequencing used immunoSEQ multiplex PCR; TCRdb keeps in-frame clones, though not all of them. The table lists about 3,500 clones, more than 15% of them singletons. Source: lung tumor tissue, taken before any cancer treatment. The receptors come from a female donor aged 60 or older with stage II lung adenocarcinoma. Each CDR3 is given with its conserved first and last residue. The D gene is left open where the match is weak. Clone size is stated in some rows and not others, as once, few, many or a class when expanded.

d_call	v_call	clone_size	cdr3_length	j_call	cdr3_nt	cdr3_aa
TRBD2	TRBV11-3	medium-sized	16	TRBJ2-7	TGTGCCAGCAGCTTAGTGGCGGGAGGGGGTTCCTACGAGCAGTACTTC	CASSLVAGGGSYEQYF
.	TRBV11-3	few	14	TRBJ1-1	TGTGCCAGCAGCTTGGGCAGGGGAAACACTGAAGCTTTCTTT	CASSLGRGNTEAFF
TRBD1	TRBV19	few	15	TRBJ2-7	TGTGCCAGTAGCCCAAGCCACAGGGGATCAGGCGAGCAGTACTTC	CASSPSHRGSGEQYF
.	TRBV19	.	15	TRBJ2-5	TGTGCCAGTAGTACGGGTGGGGGAGGGGGAGAGACCCAGTACTTC	CASSTGGGGGETQYF
TRBD1	TRBV5-1	.	15	TRBJ2-2	TGCGCCAGCCACCACTCTGACAGGGAGACCGGGGAGCTGTTTTTT	CASHHSDRETGELFF
.	TRBV19	.	13	TRBJ2-2	TGTGCCAGTTTTGAACGGGAGTACCGGGAGCTGTTTTTT	CASFEREYRELFF
.	TRBV9	medium-sized	14	TRBJ1-5	TGTGCCAGCACTCCGGTTTACAGCAATCAGCCCCAGCATTTT	CASTPVYSNQPQHF
.	TRBV6-8	medium-sized	16	TRBJ2-1	TGTGCCAGCAGTTCCGAACGAACTTTTGCTTACAATGAGCAGTTCTTC	CASSSERTFAYNEQFF
.	TRBV6-8	few	15	TRBJ1-5	TGTGCCAGCAGGCCCCCGGACACGATATTACAGCCCCAGCATTTT	CASRPPDTILQPQHF
.	TRBV12-5	few	13	TRBJ1-2	TGTGCTAGTGCCGGTGACGGTACCTATGGCTACACCTTC	CASAGDGTYGYTF
.	TRBV9	medium-sized	14	TRBJ2-5	TGTGCCAGCAGCGTACAGGCTAGCAAACAGACCCAGTACTTC	CASSVQASKQTQYF
.	TRBV28	.	14	TRBJ2-7	TGTGCCACGTCAACCGGGACCTTAACCTACGAGCAGTACTTC	CATSTGTLTYEQYF
.	TRBV28	medium-sized	12	TRBJ2-3	TGTGCCAGCAGCCAATACTCGGAAACGCAGTATTTT	CASSQYSETQYF
TRBD1	TRBV6-8	medium-sized	14	TRBJ2-4	TGTGCCAGCATTCCCGGGACAGATTTAAACATTCAGTACTTC	CASIPGTDLNIQYF
TRBD1	TRBV6-8	large	14	TRBJ2-7	TGTGCCAGCAGTTACGGGGACAGCTCCTACGAGCAGTACTTC	CASSYGDSSYEQYF
.	TRBV11-3	few	15	TRBJ1-1	TGTGCCAGCAGCCTGAGGGCACAGCTGAACACTGAAGCTTTCTTT	CASSLRAQLNTEAFF
.	TRBV9	.	12	TRBJ1-4	TGTGCCGGGCAGCCCCAAAATGAAAAACTGTTTTTT	CAGQPQNEKLFF
.	TRBV9	few	16	TRBJ2-1	TGTGCCAGCAGCGTAGAGCCCAGCGGACGGGGGAATGAGCAGTTCTTC	CASSVEPSGRGNEQFF
.	TRBV5-1	.	14	TRBJ1-2	TGCGCCAGCAGCTTGGTGGAGGGCTACAATGGCTACACCTTC	CASSLVEGYNGYTF
.	TRBV6-8	large	15	TRBJ1-6	TGTGCCAGCCTACCGGGACAAGCATGGAATTCACCCCTCCACTTT	CASLPGQAWNSPLHF
.	TRBV10-2	.	15	TRBJ2-1	TGCGCCAGCAGTGAGTCGACCGGGATCGGGAATGAGCAGTTCTTC	CASSESTGIGNEQFF
.	TRBV19	few	15	TRBJ2-2	TGTGCCAGTAGCCCCCCCCACACCGACACCGGGGAGCTGTTTTTT	CASSPPHTDTGELFF
.	TRBV6-8	medium-sized	17	TRBJ1-2	TGTGCCAGCAGTTACCCCCTCGACCGCCCGGAGGGCTATGGCTACACCTTC	CASSYPLDRPEGYGYTF
TRBD2	TRBV6-8	.	14	TRBJ2-1	TGTGCCATCGGCGGCGGGAGTCGATTCAATGAGCAGTTCTTC	CAIGGGSRFNEQFF
TRBD2	TRBV10-1	.	14	TRBJ2-1	TGCGCCAGCAGTAGTAGCGGGCCCTTTAATGAGCAGTTCTTC	CASSSSGPFNEQFF
.	TRBV28	.	14	TRBJ1-2	TGTGCCAGCAGTTTGGCGGGGGGCGGCTATGGCTACACCTTC	CASSLAGGGYGYTF
.	TRBV6-7	few	11	TRBJ2-1	TGTGCCAGCCGGGGCTACAATGAGCAGTTCTTC	CASRGYNEQFF
.	TRBV14	.	14	TRBJ1-4	TGTGCCAGCAGTCCATTAGGGGGGATGGACAAACTGTTTTTT	CASSPLGGMDKLFF
.	TRBV9	few	15	TRBJ2-3	TGTGCCAGCAGGGCCCGTGGCTCCCTTGGAGATACGCAGTATTTT	CASRARGSLGDTQYF
TRBD2	TRBV5-1	.	18	TRBJ2-2	TGCGCCAGCACCCGAGGGACTAGCGGGAGCTCGGGGACCGGGGAGCTGTTTTTT	CASTRGTSGSSGTGELFF
.	TRBV11-3	many	14	TRBJ2-1	TGTGCCAGCAGCCTCGGCGGGCTGAGCAATGAGCAGTTCTTC	CASSLGGLSNEQFF
.	TRBV11-3	many	15	TRBJ2-1	TGTGCCAGCAGCTTAGACAGGGAAGCCTACAATGAGCAGTTCTTC	CASSLDREAYNEQFF
.	TRBV28	.	13	TRBJ1-1	TGTGCCAGCACACAACAGGGGAACACTGAAGCTTTCTTT	CASTQQGNTEAFF
.	TRBV9	few	12	TRBJ2-5	TGTGCCAGCGGGGGAGGTGAGGAGACCCAGTACTTC	CASGGGEETQYF
.	TRBV6-8	medium-sized	15	TRBJ2-7	TGTGCCAGCAGTCCCGCGAGGGGCTTCTCCTACGAGCAGTACTTC	CASSPARGFSYEQYF
.	TRBV11-3	.	15	TRBJ1-6	TGTGCCAGCAGCAAGGGGGACTCCTATAATTCACCCCTCCACTTT	CASSKGDSYNSPLHF